Below are 14 T cell receptor beta chains sequenced from a single sample in a study of post-analysis software for immune sequencing data. General observations from the study: Controls had lower frequencies than patients of roughly five TRBV segments, which included TRBV5-6, TRBV5-1 and TRBV20-1.

Unique molecular identifiers featured in each of the TCR beta cDNA libraries. TCRdb redid the calling of the PCR reads with MiXCR, one entry per CDR3 protein. The sample carries under 200,000 distinct CDR3 sequences, roughly 28% recorded once. These TCRs' antigens remain unknown. Specimen: blood. Every receptor here comes from a girl under 18 with multiple sclerosis.

In this sample, this clonotype turned up many times. V and J are TRBV20-1 and TRBJ1-2, with a possible D match to TRBD1 (5 bases). The germline gives CDR1 DFQATT, CDR2 SNEGSKA (reference sequence). The CDR3 runs 15 residues. Trimming took 2 bases from V and 4 from J, leaving 17 bases between them. CDR3 residues: CSARTAGLRIYGYTF. The CDR3 DNA reads TGCAGTGCTAGAACGGCAGGGCTCCGTATCTATGGCTACACCTTC.

This clonotype was recorded many times. The gene calls are TRBV12-3 or TRBV12-4 and TRBJ2-5; D is ambiguous. V dropped 5 bases and J dropped 1 base, with 5 bases sitting between them. The CDR3 loop spans 12 amino acids. DNA of the CDR3: TGTGCCAGCAGTGAGATCCAAGAGACCCAGTACTTC. Protein: CASSEIQETQYF.

This clonotype was found many times. The chain has TRBV20-1 and TRBJ2-1, with TRBD2 as a possible D gene (6 bases). Germline values: CDR1 DFQATT, CDR2 SNEGSKA (reference sequence). V was cut by 6 bases and J by 9 bases, with 12 bases left in between. The CDR3 spans 11 residues. CDR3 protein: CSAGGGSEQFF. DNA for the CDR3: TGCAGTGCGGGTGGGGGGAGTGAGCAGTTCTTC.

Concerning this clonotype: A much larger clone differs from this one at a single base, so this may be a read error. This rearrangement joins TRBV12-3 or TRBV12-4 to TRBJ1-5; D is undetermined. The length of the CDR3 is 14 residues. The CDR3 sequence: CASTPGMDNRPQHF. The CDR3, as DNA: TGTGCCAGCACCCCTGGGATGGATAATCGGCCCCAGCATTTT.

Regarding this clonotype: Just one base apart from a much larger clone, this may be a read error. The chain is built from TRBV18 and TRBJ2-1; D is undetermined. The CDR3 runs to 17 residues. The ends were cut back, 3 bases at V and 5 bases at J, with 20 bases in the middle. Per the germline V gene, CDR1 is KGHSH and CDR2 is LQKENI. The CDR3 reads CASSPILWMSGDNEQFF. The CDR3 DNA reads as TGTGCCAGCTCACCCATTTTATGGATGTCTGGGGACAATGAGCAGTTCTTC.

This chain connects TRBV20-1 to TRBJ2-1, with 7 bases fitting TRBD2. CDR3 length: 14 residues. The V gene's germline CDR1 is DFQATT and CDR2 SNEGSKA (reference sequence). With 3 bases clipped from V and 5 bases from J, the junction kept 7 bases outside the gene matches. CDR3 in amino acids: CSARSLAVDNEQFF. In DNA form, the CDR3 reads TGCAGTGCTAGGAGTCTAGCGGTCGACAATGAGCAGTTCTTC.

This clonotype was counted at least ten times. The chain joins TRBV29-1 to TRBJ2-3; D tentatively reads TRBD1 or TRBD2 (6 bases each). This CDR3 is 11 amino acids long. Germline CDR1 reads SQVTM; CDR2 reads ANQGSEA. V gave up 6 bases and J gave up 6 bases, with 10 bases separating them. CDR3 region: CSVLGGDTQYF. In DNA form, the CDR3 reads TGCAGCGTCCTAGGGGGGGATACGCAGTATTTT.

The V and J genes are TRBV7-9 and TRBJ2-1; D not resolved. Germline lookup yields CDR1 SEHNR and CDR2 FQNEAQ (reference sequence). The CDR3 consists of 12 residues. V dropped 5 bases and J dropped 6 bases, with 8 bases sitting between them. The CDR3 sequence is CASSPAGNEQFF. CDR3 DNA sequence: TGTGCCAGCAGCCCTGCCGGCAATGAGCAGTTCTTC. Full variable domain (remainder filled in from reference TRBV7-9 and TRBJ2-1): DTGVSQNPRHKITKRGQNVTFRCDPISEHNRLYWYRQTLGQGPEFLTYFQNEAQLEKSRLLSDRFSAERPKGSFSTLEIQRTEQGDSAMYLCASSPAGNEQFFGPGTRLTVL.

The CDR3 loop reads CASSLVGGETQFF. DNA of the CDR3: TGTGCCAGCAGCTTGGTGGGGGGGGAGACCCAGTTCTTC. The chain employs TRBV5-5 and TRBJ2-1; the match to TRBD2 covers 7 bases. The CDR3 sequence is 13 residues long. The V segment lost 0 bases and the J segment 13 bases; nucleotides outside the gene matches: 7. Germline V CDR1 and CDR2: SGHKS, YYEKEE (reference sequence).

A word on this clonotype: A much bigger clone sits one base away, suggesting this may be a read error. This chain connects TRBV28 to TRBJ2-7; 14 bases are a match to TRBD2. After removal of 5 bases from V and 5 bases from J, the junction contained 11 bases not matched to a gene. The length of the CDR3 is 17 residues. From germline, CDR1 is MDHEN and CDR2 SYDVKM. As DNA, the CDR3 is TGTGCCAGCAGTCTCCCGACTAGCGGGGGGGCCTGGGACGAGCAGTACTTC. Amino acids: CASSLPTSGGAWDEQYF.

This clonotype was seen a few times. A read error may account for a junction end that differs from germline. The gene calls are TRBV29-1 and TRBJ1-5; TRBD1 matches 8 bases. The CDR3 totals 14 residues. Germline V gene lookup returns CDR1 SQVTM and CDR2 ANQGSEA. The DNA for the CDR3 is TGCAGCGCCTGGACAGGGCAGGCAAATCAGCCCCGGCATTTT. Translated, it gives CSAWTGQANQPRHF.

The chain has TRBV24-1 and TRBJ2-1; TRBD1 matches 8 bases. Unmatched junction bases numbered 9, after V lost 5 bases and J lost 4 bases. CDR3 length equals 16 residues. Germline loops: CDR1 KGHDR, CDR2 SFDVKD. The CDR3 is CATSAGGQAQYNEQFF. The CDR3 DNA reads TGTGCCACCAGTGCTGGGGGACAGGCCCAATACAATGAGCAGTTCTTC.

The rearrangement uses TRBV30 and TRBJ1-3; no firm D call. This CDR3 region has 16 residues. Trimming removed 0 bases at V and 2 bases at J, with 14 bases between. CDR1 is GTSNPN, CDR2 SVGIG, per germline (reference sequence). CDR3 region: CAWSVQGGGTGNTIYF. The CDR3, as DNA: TGTGCCTGGAGTGTACAAGGTGGCGGAACTGGAAACACCATATATTTT.

This clonotype appeared many times. In DNA, the CDR3 is TGTGCCTGGAGCCGTAGCGGCCGGCGGCAGTTCTTC. Its translation is CAWSRSGRRQFF. The J gene is TRBJ2-1, the V gene TRBV30; perhaps TRBD2 as D (6 bases). Germline assignment: CDR1 GTSNPN and CDR2 SVGIG (reference sequence). This CDR3 spans 12 amino acids. The V gene lost 3 bases and the J gene lost 12 bases, with 15 bases spanning the gap.